Shown below are 30 T cell receptor beta chains from a single sample sequenced in a study of STAT3 mutations in large granular lymphocyte leukemia. Overall study findings and caveats: Every T-cell large granular lymphocyte leukemia patient had at least one immunodominant TCR beta clonotype.

The assay was immunoSEQ multiplex PCR, and TCRdb's table has in-frame clones only and misses some. The sample lists approximately 8,400 clones; more than 85% were seen once. No antigens are known for them. Sequenced sample: peripheral blood mononuclear cells. Receptor source: a man aged 55 to 70 with T-cell large granular lymphocyte leukemia. Some clones in this sample may be carry-over from other donors' samples.

The chain links TRBV5-4 to TRBJ2-2, with 9 bases lining up with TRBD1. The J segment lost 6 bases and the V segment lost 0 bases, leaving 3 bases of the junction unmatched. The CDR3 covers 15 residues. The germline CDR1 and CDR2 sequences are SGHNT and YYREEE (reference sequence). The CDR3 DNA reads as TGTGCCAGCAGCTTGGGACAGGGGGTCGCCGGGGAGCTGTTTTTT. Encoded protein: CASSLGQGVAGELFF.

The chain recombines TRBV18 with TRBJ1-2; possible D gene TRBD1, 6 bases. Germline V gene sequence: CDR1 KGHSH, CDR2 LQKENI. The CDR3 has 14 amino acids. V gave up 2 bases and J gave up 5 bases, with 12 bases separating them. The CDR3 region is CASSPSGARYGYTF. In DNA form, the CDR3 reads TGTGCCAGCTCACCATCGGGGGCGCGGTATGGCTACACCTTC.

This clone was counted only a few times. The chain's CDR3 is CASRAGPRGEAFF. As DNA, the CDR3 is TGCGCCAGCAGGGCAGGCCCCAGGGGTGAAGCTTTCTTT. V is TRBV5-1 and J is TRBJ1-1; a weak D match, TRBD1 (6 bases). Per the germline V gene, CDR1 is SGHRS and CDR2 is YFSETQ. This CDR3 is 13 amino acids long. The V and J ends lost 5 bases and 7 bases respectively, with 15 bases between them.

The chain has TRBV5-1 and TRBJ2-3; D remains unclear. There are 14 residues in the CDR3. Germline CDR1 SGHRS, CDR2 YFSETQ. V was shortened by 5 bases and J by 1 base, with 11 bases between the two germline ends. The CDR3 sequence: CASRERAGTDTQYF. Written as DNA, the CDR3 is TGCGCCAGCAGGGAAAGGGCCGGCACAGATACGCAGTATTTT.

V is TRBV5-1 and J is TRBJ2-3; 13 positions agree with TRBD2. V was pared by 3 bases and J by 2 bases, with 6 bases of the junction left unmatched. Germline loops: CDR1 SGHRS, CDR2 YFSETQ. CDR3 length equals 17 residues. The CDR3 is CASSSFGLAGATDTQYF. The CDR3 coding sequence is TGCGCCAGCAGCTCCTTTGGACTAGCGGGGGCCACAGATACGCAGTATTTT.

The V gene is TRBV19, the J gene TRBJ2-7; tentative D call: TRBD1 (5 bases). Germline values: CDR1 LNHDA, CDR2 SQIVND (reference sequence). With 1 base removed from V and 6 bases from J, the gap between germline ends came to 10 bases. The CDR3 consists of 13 residues. The CDR3: CASSIVRGSEQYF. The CDR3 DNA reads TGTGCCAGTAGTATAGTAAGGGGATCCGAGCAGTACTTC.

The rearrangement uses TRBV5-1 and TRBJ1-1; unclear D gene. The CDR3 runs to 14 residues. V lost 0 bases, J lost 0 bases, and 6 bases lay in between. The germline gives CDR1 SGHRS, CDR2 YFSETQ. Here the CDR3 reads CASSLEGVNTEAFF. In nucleotides, the CDR3 is TGCGCCAGCAGCTTGGAGGGAGTGAACACTGAAGCTTTCTTT.

V gene TRBV2 combines with J gene TRBJ2-7; D is undetermined. Germline loops: CDR1 SNHLY, CDR2 FYNNEI. CDR3 length equals 12 residues. Trimming removed 6 bases at V and 0 bases at J, with 6 bases between. The CDR3 nucleotides read TGTGCCAGCAGGGACGCCTCCTACGAGCAGTACTTC. Its translation: CASRDASYEQYF.

The chain carries TRBV7-8 and TRBJ2-7, with 9 bases matching TRBD1. Unmatched junction bases numbered 11, after V lost 4 bases and J lost 4 bases. From germline, CDR1 is SGHVS and CDR2 FQNEAQ. The CDR3 covers 16 residues. The CDR3 sequence: CASSYSGQGRRYEQYF. CDR3 nucleotide sequence: TGTGCCAGCAGCTATTCCGGACAGGGGAGAAGGTACGAGCAGTACTTC.

The chain employs TRBV5-1 and TRBJ1-2; 9 nucleotides line up with TRBD1. V was clipped by 7 bases and J by 4 bases; unmatched bases: 8. The CDR3 has 14 residues. Per the germline V gene, CDR1 is SGHRS and CDR2 is YFSETQ. CDR3 nucleotides: TGCGCCAGCGGACCACAGGGGGCAATCTATGGCTACACCTTC. Amino acid sequence: CASGPQGAIYGYTF.

The rearrangement links TRBV19 to TRBJ2-3, with unresolved D. This CDR3 has 16 residues. Trimming took off 3 bases at V and 8 bases at J, with 21 bases between the two ends. In germline, CDR1 is LNHDA, CDR2 SQIVND (reference sequence). The CDR3 sequence: CASSIPAHSPVSTQYF. CDR3 DNA sequence: TGTGCCAGTAGTATCCCGGCCCATTCACCTGTGAGTACGCAGTATTTT.

This CDR3 is CASSVAQTGELFF. In DNA, the CDR3 is TGTGCCAGCAGCGTAGCACAGACAGGGGAGCTGTTTTTT. The gene calls are TRBV9 and TRBJ2-2; D remains unclear. In germline, CDR1 is SGDLS, CDR2 YYNGEE. Trimming left V 0 bases short and J 8 bases short, with 8 bases between. CDR3 size: 13 residues.

The rearrangement joins TRBV14 to TRBJ2-7, with D possibly TRBD1 on 5 matching bases. The V gene lost 4 bases and the J gene lost 5 bases, with 12 bases spanning the gap. CDR3 size: 13 residues. Germline V lookup: CDR1 SGHDN, CDR2 FVKESK. This CDR3 reads CASSRRAWDEQYF. CDR3 nucleotides: TGTGCCAGCAGCCGCAGGGCGTGGGACGAGCAGTACTTC.

The CDR3 DNA reads TGCGCCAGCGCGGAAGACTCTGGGGCCAACGTCCTGACTTTC. Translated: CASAEDSGANVLTF. The J gene is TRBJ2-6, the V gene TRBV5-1, with unresolved D. This CDR3 is 14 amino acids long. Germline CDR1 and CDR2: SGHRS and YFSETQ. With 7 bases removed from V and 0 bases from J, the gap between germline ends came to 8 bases.

This rearrangement joins TRBV30 to TRBJ2-7; 13 nucleotides align to TRBD2. CDR1 is GTSNPN, CDR2 SVGIG, per germline (reference sequence). The CDR3 length is 15 residues. Trimming removed 4 bases from V and 2 bases from J; junction bases left unmatched: 5. CDR3 loop: CAWMQGLAGPYEQYF. In DNA, the CDR3 is TGTGCCTGGATGCAGGGACTAGCGGGACCCTACGAGCAGTACTTC.

The genes are TRBV18 and TRBJ2-1, with TRBD2 as a possible D gene (6 bases). Germline CDR1 is KGHSH and CDR2 is LQKENI. Trimming took 3 bases from V and 0 from J, leaving 12 bases between them. CDR3 length equals 16 residues. CDR3 sequence reads: CASSPGTGTSYNEQFF. The CDR3 coding sequence is TGTGCCAGCTCACCCGGGACTGGAACCTCCTACAATGAGCAGTTCTTC.

This sequence joins TRBV5-1 and TRBJ2-7; no definite D call. Germline CDR1 and CDR2: SGHRS and YFSETQ. The CDR3 is 13 amino acids. V was clipped by 5 bases and J by 4 bases, with 13 bases between them. Here the CDR3 reads CASRLNKPYEQYF. CDR3 nucleotides: TGCGCCAGCAGACTAAACAAACCTTACGAGCAGTACTTC.

The chain has TRBV11-1 and TRBJ2-7; unclear D gene. The germline CDR1 and CDR2 sequences are SGHAT and FQDESV (reference sequence). The CDR3 runs to 11 residues. The V and J ends lost 2 bases and 6 bases respectively, with 5 bases between them. This chain's CDR3 is CASSLRAEQYF. CDR3 coding DNA: TGTGCCAGCAGCTTAAGGGCCGAGCAGTACTTC.

The chain carries TRBV5-5 and TRBJ2-1, with 9 bases aligning to TRBD1. Germline CDR1 SGHKS, CDR2 YYEKEE (reference sequence). CDR3 size: 15 residues. J lost 5 bases, V lost 5 bases, and 8 bases had no gene match. The CDR3 sequence: CASRSGQGHDNEQFF. The CDR3 bases are TGTGCCAGCAGGAGCGGACAGGGGCATGACAATGAGCAGTTCTTC.

This rearrangement joins TRBV19 to TRBJ2-5; possible D gene TRBD2, 5 bases. This CDR3 has 15 amino acids. The V end lost 3 bases, the J end lost 1 base, and 12 bases lay between the germline ends. Germline V lookup: CDR1 LNHDA, CDR2 SQIVND (reference sequence). This CDR3 reads CASSIDGRAQETQYF. In DNA form, the CDR3 reads TGTGCCAGTAGTATCGATGGGAGAGCCCAAGAGACCCAGTACTTC.

The chain links TRBV7-2 to TRBJ1-2; tentative D call: TRBD1 (5 bases). The CDR3 runs to 13 residues. The germline CDR1 and CDR2 sequences are SGHTA and FQGNSA. V shed 5 bases and J shed 4 bases, with 11 bases lying between them. This CDR3 reads CASSVGRSYGYTF. The CDR3 region has the DNA TGTGCCAGCAGCGTGGGACGGAGCTATGGCTACACCTTC.

This clone has just one count. The J gene is TRBJ2-1, the V gene TRBV18, with 7 positions matching TRBD2. Germline V gives CDR1 KGHSH, CDR2 LQKENI. V trimming: 5 bases; J trimming: 2 bases; junction bases outside the gene matches: 6. The CDR3 extends over 15 amino acids. For the CDR3, the DNA is TGTGCCAGCTCAAGACTAGCCGCAACCTACAATGAGCAGTTCTTC. Amino acid sequence: CASSRLAATYNEQFF.

This sequence joins TRBV29-1 and TRBJ2-3; 11 nucleotides line up with TRBD2. The CDR3 runs 15 residues. The V gene's germline CDR1 is SQVTM and CDR2 ANQGSEA. Trimming cost V 6 bases and J 2 bases; bases outside gene matches: 7. In DNA form, the CDR3 reads TGCAGCGTCCTACTAGCGGGAGCATCCACAGATACGCAGTATTTT. Its protein product is CSVLLAGASTDTQYF.

The chain carries TRBV5-6 and TRBJ2-7; TRBD1 might be the D (5 bases). The germline V gene encodes CDR1 SGHDT and CDR2 YYEEEE. The CDR3 runs to 12 residues. The V and J ends lost 0 bases and 6 bases respectively, with 7 bases between them. The chain's CDR3 is CASSLEGAEQYF. The CDR3, as DNA: TGTGCCAGCAGCTTGGAAGGGGCCGAGCAGTACTTC. Filled out from reference TRBV5-6 and TRBJ2-7, the complete variable domain reads DAGVTQSPTHLIKTRGQQVTLRCSPKSGHDTVSWYQQALGQGPQFIFQYYEEEERQRGNFPDRFSGHQFPNYSSELNVNALLLGDSALYLCASSLEGAEQYFGPGTRLTVT.

The chain joins TRBV7-2 to TRBJ1-1; the D gene is possibly TRBD1 (6 bases). The CDR3 loop spans 15 amino acids. Germline-derived CDR1 and CDR2 are SGHTA and FQGNSA. V shed 3 bases and J shed 2 bases, with 13 bases lying between them. The CDR3 is CASSFGGNPNTEAFF. Here the CDR3 DNA reads TGTGCCAGCAGCTTTGGGGGCAACCCAAACACTGAAGCTTTCTTT.

The chain couples TRBV6-6 to TRBJ1-1, with D perhaps TRBD1 (5 bases). Germline loops: CDR1 MNHNY, CDR2 SVGAGI (reference sequence). The V gene lost 6 bases and the J gene lost 4 bases, with 12 bases spanning the gap. The CDR3 loop spans 13 amino acids. The CDR3 region has the DNA TGTGCCAGCAGCCCAGGGTTCGGCACTGAAGCTTTCTTT. Amino acid sequence: CASSPGFGTEAFF.

The chain recombines TRBV6-6 with TRBJ1-2; 7 bases fit TRBD1. This CDR3 is 13 amino acids long. Germline CDR1 is MNHNY and CDR2 is SVGAGI (reference sequence). V lost 6 bases, J lost 8 bases, and 9 bases stayed unmatched. CDR3 in DNA: TGTGCCAGCAGCTATACAGGGGAGGGGGGCTACACCTTC. Its translation is CASSYTGEGGYTF.

The genes are TRBV7-9 and TRBJ2-2, with D perhaps matching TRBD1 (6 bases). The germline V and J ends were trimmed by 3 bases and 3 bases, with 14 bases remaining between them. Germline CDR1 and CDR2: SEHNR and FQNEAQ (reference sequence). The length of the CDR3 is 16 residues. The chain's CDR3 is CASSLSLRGDTGELFF. The CDR3 bases are TGTGCCAGCAGCTTGAGTCTCAGGGGAGACACCGGGGAGCTGTTTTTT. The whole variable domain, filled in from reference TRBV7-9 and TRBJ2-2, reads DTGVSQNPRHKITKRGQNVTFRCDPISEHNRLYWYRQTLGQGPEFLTYFQNEAQLEKSRLLSDRFSAERPKGSFSTLEIQRTEQGDSAMYLCASSLSLRGDTGELFFGEGSRLTVL.

The chain has TRBV5-1 and TRBJ1-1; D is undetermined. Germline CDR1 and CDR2: SGHRS and YFSETQ. Trimming took off 6 bases at V and 2 bases at J, with 11 bases between the two ends. The CDR3 runs to 13 residues. CDR3: CASNPAVNTEAFF. The CDR3 DNA reads as TGCGCCAGCAACCCAGCCGTTAACACTGAAGCTTTCTTT.

V usage is TRBV9 and J usage is TRBJ2-5; the match to TRBD2 covers 8 bases. The CDR3 has 18 residues. Losses at the gene ends were 1 base for V and 1 base for J; bases not matched to a gene: 12. Germline CDR1 is SGDLS and CDR2 is YYNGEE. The CDR3: CASSVNPGGPSSQETQYF. The CDR3 region has the DNA TGTGCCAGCAGCGTAAACCCGGGGGGGCCTAGCAGCCAAGAGACCCAGTACTTC. The whole variable domain, remainder taken from reference TRBV9 and TRBJ2-5, is DSGVTQTPKHLITATGQRVTLRCSPRSGDLSVYWYQQSLDQGLQFLIQYYNGEERAKGNILERFSAQQFPDLHSELNLSSLELGDSALYFCASSVNPGGPSSQETQYFGPGTRLLVL.